A selection of T cell receptor beta chains follows, all from one sample in a study of metastatic and nonmetastatic thyroid tumors. MiXCR was used by TCRdb to re-call the PCR reads. The repertoire holds around 19,000 clones, roughly a sixth seen once, with about 39% in the top ten. The source material was blood. All receptors come from a female donor with papillary thyroid cancer or a benign thyroid nodule (not recorded which). Some clones in this sample may be carry-over from other donors' samples. CDR3s include the opening cysteine and the closing phenylalanine or tryptophan. The order of the fields is J gene, D gene, V gene, clone size, CDR3 DNA, CDR3 protein. D genes are given only for firm matches. Part of the rows lack a size; the others show once, few, many or a class for expanded clones.

j_gene: TRBJ2-1
d_gene: TRBD2
v_gene: TRBV11-1
abundance: .
CDR3nt: TGTGCCAGCAGGTTAGTGGCGGCTAGCGGGAGTCGGAATGAGCAGATCTTC
CDR3aa: CASRLVAASGSRNEQIF

j_gene: TRBJ1-2
d_gene: .
v_gene: TRBV6-2/TRBV6-3
abundance: few
CDR3nt: TGTGCCAGCAGTTACTCGGGGTTCTATGGCTACACCTTC
CDR3aa: CASSYSGFYGYTF

j_gene: TRBJ1-1
d_gene: .
v_gene: TRBV20-1
abundance: .
CDR3nt: TGCAGTGGTAGCTACAGGTACGGGGACACTGAAGCTTTCTTT
CDR3aa: CSGSYRYGDTEAFF

j_gene: TRBJ2-5
d_gene: TRBD1
v_gene: TRBV2
abundance: many
CDR3nt: TGTGCCAGCACCGGACAGGGACCAGAGACCCAGTACTTC
CDR3aa: CASTGQGPETQYF

j_gene: TRBJ2-7
d_gene: TRBD1
v_gene: TRBV28
abundance: .
CDR3nt: TGTGCCGCAAAAACCGGGACAGGGGGTTACGAGCAGTACTTC
CDR3aa: CAAKTGTGGYEQYF

j_gene: TRBJ2-5
d_gene: .
v_gene: TRBV7-3
abundance: once
CDR3nt: TGTGCCAGCAGCTTAACTAGGGAAGAGACCCAGTACTTC
CDR3aa: CASSLTREETQYF

j_gene: TRBJ2-7
d_gene: .
v_gene: TRBV2
abundance: many
CDR3nt: TGTGCCAGCCGGTGGGGAAGTGAGCAGTACTTC
CDR3aa: CASRWGSEQYF

j_gene: TRBJ1-2
d_gene: TRBD1
v_gene: TRBV30
abundance: many
CDR3nt: TGTGCCTGGAGTGTAGGCCAGGGGGCGTTGGGCTATGGCTACACCTTC
CDR3aa: CAWSVGQGALGYGYTF

j_gene: TRBJ2-1
d_gene: .
v_gene: TRBV3-1
abundance: many
CDR3nt: TGTGCCAGCAGCCCGGGCCACCCCAAAGGGTACAATGAGCAGTTCTTC
CDR3aa: CASSPGHPKGYNEQFF

j_gene: TRBJ1-2
d_gene: .
v_gene: TRBV9
abundance: many
CDR3nt: TGTGCCAGCAGCCCCACCCACAGGGATAACTATGGCTACACCTTC
CDR3aa: CASSPTHRDNYGYTF

j_gene: TRBJ2-1
d_gene: TRBD2
v_gene: TRBV28
abundance: once
CDR3nt: TGTGCCAGCAGTTTATTCTCCTCTGGACTAGCGGGAACAGAGCAGTTCTTC
CDR3aa: CASSLFSSGLAGTEQFF

j_gene: TRBJ2-3
d_gene: .
v_gene: TRBV11-2
abundance: many
CDR3nt: TGTGCCAGCAGCTTCCAGGGGGGTTCGGCAGATACGCAGTATTTT
CDR3aa: CASSFQGGSADTQYF

j_gene: TRBJ2-2
d_gene: .
v_gene: TRBV25-1
abundance: few
CDR3nt: TGTGCCAGCAGCCCAAGGGGGGAGGGCCGGTTCGGGGAGCTGTTTTTT
CDR3aa: CASSPRGEGRFGELFF

j_gene: TRBJ1-2
d_gene: TRBD1
v_gene: TRBV24-1
abundance: many
CDR3nt: TGTGCCCCAAGGACAGGGCAAGGCTACACCTTC
CDR3aa: CAPRTGQGYTF

j_gene: TRBJ1-1
d_gene: .
v_gene: TRBV20-1
abundance: many
CDR3nt: TGCAGTGCTCGACGAGGGCCGAACACTGAAGCTTTCTTT
CDR3aa: CSARRGPNTEAFF

j_gene: TRBJ1-2
d_gene: .
v_gene: TRBV19
abundance: .
CDR3nt: TGTGCCAGTAGTATGACCTATAACTATGGCTACACCTTC
CDR3aa: CASSMTYNYGYTF

j_gene: TRBJ1-1
d_gene: .
v_gene: TRBV9
abundance: many
CDR3nt: TGTGCCAGCAGCGCGGGGGACGGCAACACTGAAGCTTTCTTT
CDR3aa: CASSAGDGNTEAFF

j_gene: TRBJ2-6
d_gene: TRBD1
v_gene: TRBV5-1
abundance: medium-sized
CDR3nt: TGCGCCAGCAGACCTGGGACAGGGGGCAGTGGGGCCAACGTCCTGACTTTC
CDR3aa: CASRPGTGGSGANVLTF

j_gene: TRBJ2-7
d_gene: .
v_gene: TRBV2
abundance: many
CDR3nt: TGTGCCAGCAGTGAATCGGGGCAGGCACAAAAGAGGTTC
CDR3aa: CASSESGQAQKRF

j_gene: TRBJ2-2
d_gene: TRBD2
v_gene: TRBV27
abundance: many
CDR3nt: TGTGCCAGCAGTTATCTAGCGGGAGTGGTTGCCGGGGAGCTGTTTTTT
CDR3aa: CASSYLAGVVAGELFF

j_gene: TRBJ2-1
d_gene: TRBD2
v_gene: TRBV29-1
abundance: many
CDR3nt: TGCAGCGTTGCTTTCTTTCTAGCGGGAGTTGAGCAGTTCTTC
CDR3aa: CSVAFFLAGVEQFF

j_gene: TRBJ2-7
d_gene: .
v_gene: TRBV20-1
abundance: .
CDR3nt: TGCAGTGCTAGAGCCCCCTGGGTTCCCTACGAGCAGTACTTC
CDR3aa: CSARAPWVPYEQYF